This TCR beta chain was obtained from a study of T cells in Graves' hyperthyroidism and ophthalmopathy (dated by TCRdb to about 2019). For context, the study as a whole: Peripheral blood was sampled at the time of initial diagnosis, prior to any treatment. TCR V-J signatures able to tell the groups apart were searched for in a discovery cohort of 90 to 100 patients, of whom around 42 had Graves' ophthalmopathy and 57 had stable Graves' hyperthyroidism. Whether ophthalmopathy could be predicted prospectively was tested in an independent validation cohort made up of roughly 19 hyperthyroidism patients plus 17 patients who later progressed to ophthalmopathy. The approximately 98 discovery patients were randomly divided into training and test sets at a 7:3 ratio. In more than 5 Graves' hyperthyroidism patients, the study also compared T-cell repertoires from thyroid tissue with T-cell repertoires from blood. After blood sampling, hyperthyroidism patients were treated with methimazole at a starting dose of 30 mg daily, and ophthalmopathy patients were treated with high-dose intravenous methylprednisolone. TCR Vbeta CDR3 sequencing of 120 to 150 peripheral blood samples (43 ophthalmopathy, over 70 hyperthyroidism and around 17 progressor patients) is reported in the paper.

Including the terminal cysteine and phenylalanine, the CDR3 comprises 14 residues. Left in the record is the CDR3 DNA by itself, 42 bases read in frame from the first base. CDR1 and CDR2 are drawn from the germline V gene: SGHTA, FQGTGA. V is clipped by 5 bases and J by 1 base, and the sequence between their germline boundaries is 12 bases long. TCR beta CDR3 regions were amplified from RNA transcripts. A first-round RT-PCR of the TCR CDR3 used the HTBI primer set with the Qiagen OneStep RT-PCR kit. A second multiplex PCR round built the libraries, followed by size selection and purification. Paired-end sequencing of the libraries was performed with 100 bp reads on an Illumina HiSeq2000. For the original study's pipeline: SOAPnuke was used to process the raw data, with reads discarded if the reads contained adapters or uncalled bases, had a mean Phred below 15, or lacked an exact constant-primer or identifier match. High-quality paired reads were merged using COPE v1.2.5, and each unique nucleotide sequence was defined as a clonotype. MiTCR v1.1 was used to align the clonotypes against IMGT TRBV, TRBD and TRBJ reference segments. The analysis included only V-J combinations with a frequency above 0.0001, which together covered over 98% of the repertoires. The TCS score was defined as F50 (clonal expansion) divided by E x V (chaos), with BLOSUM62-based TCRdist calculated between CDR3 peptides within each V-J. Welch's t-statistics and random forest reduced just over 500 V-J features to around 14, which were used in a naive Bayes classifier (R e1071). TCRdb cleaned the public reads at Q25 with fastp, built clones with MiXCR and kept in-frame beta chains. Rows are unified per CDR3 protein, each entry keeping the most common DNA and genes. These V and J calls originate from TCRdb's pipeline instead of the authors' own analysis. This sample comprises 650,000 to 750,000 distinct CDR3 sequences, roughly 15% of them detected only once. Roughly 10% of the sample is taken by the ten largest.

Graves' hyperthyroidism was defined as stable when no progression to ophthalmopathy occurred over 18 months of follow-up. Hyperthyroidism patients were newly diagnosed, had a disease duration of under 2 months, and were aged 18 to 65 years. Any patient with an uncontrolled infection, another autoimmune disease, pregnancy or lactation was excluded. Diagnoses were based on clinical symptoms, serum thyroxine and TRAb, thyroid ultrasound and orbital computed tomography. Ficoll-Paque density gradient centrifugation was used to isolate PBMCs from approximately 11 ml of fresh peripheral blood. Total RNA was extracted with Trizol reagent, and quality was checked on an Agilent 2100 Bioanalyzer. Paper-wide results and their limitations: Ophthalmopathy was separated from stable hyperthyroidism by a 13 V-J signature model, with around 90% sensitivity and about 81% specificity obtained in cross-validation and 80%/75% obtained in testing. Blood samples also contained most of the expanded thyroid clonotypes (frequency above 0.001), which suggests that blood repertoires may reflect thyroid immune responses. No statistical method was used to set the sample size in advance, and investigators knew the group allocation. In validation, progression to ophthalmopathy was predicted by the model with 70.59% sensitivity and approximately 78% specificity, a median of approximately 7.1 months before onset.

This clonotype was seen only a few times. Its antigen is still unknown. Base qualities are not at hand, and no much larger clone is one base apart. The chain joins TRBV7-3 to TRBJ2-7; 5 matching bases give a weak D call of TRBD2. The source of this sequence is a young woman with Graves' hyperthyroidism. The sequenced material came from blood. The CDR3: CASSTGLISYEQYF. The sequenced DNA: TGTGCCAGCAGCACCGGACTTATTTCCTACGAGCAGTACTTC.